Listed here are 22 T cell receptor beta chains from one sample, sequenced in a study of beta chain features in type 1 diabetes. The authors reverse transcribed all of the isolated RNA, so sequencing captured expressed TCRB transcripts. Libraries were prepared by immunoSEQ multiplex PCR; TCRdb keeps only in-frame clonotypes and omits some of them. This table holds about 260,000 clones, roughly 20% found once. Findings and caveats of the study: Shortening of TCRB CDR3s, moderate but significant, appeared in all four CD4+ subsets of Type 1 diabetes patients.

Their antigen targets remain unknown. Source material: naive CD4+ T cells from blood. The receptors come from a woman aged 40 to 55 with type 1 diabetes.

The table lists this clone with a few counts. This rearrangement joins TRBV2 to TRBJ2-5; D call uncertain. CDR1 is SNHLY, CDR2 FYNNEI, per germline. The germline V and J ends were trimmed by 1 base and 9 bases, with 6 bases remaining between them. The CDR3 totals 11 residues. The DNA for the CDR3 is TGTGCCAGCAGTGAAGGGGCCTCCCAGTACTTC. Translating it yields CASSEGASQYF.

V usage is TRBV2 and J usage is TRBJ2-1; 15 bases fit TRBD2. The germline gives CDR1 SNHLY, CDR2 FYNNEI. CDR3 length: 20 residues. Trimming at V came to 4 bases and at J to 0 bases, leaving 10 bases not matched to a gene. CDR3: CASSVMGLAGGLSSYNEQFF. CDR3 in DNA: TGTGCCAGCAGTGTTATGGGACTAGCGGGGGGCCTTAGCTCCTACAATGAGCAGTTCTTC.

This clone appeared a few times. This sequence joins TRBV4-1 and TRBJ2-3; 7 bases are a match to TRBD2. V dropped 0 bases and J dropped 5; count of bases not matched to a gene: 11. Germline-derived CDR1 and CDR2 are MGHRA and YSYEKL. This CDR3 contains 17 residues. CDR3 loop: CASSQERAGENRDTQYF. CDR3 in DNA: TGCGCCAGCAGCCAAGAAAGGGCGGGGGAGAACAGAGATACGCAGTATTTT.

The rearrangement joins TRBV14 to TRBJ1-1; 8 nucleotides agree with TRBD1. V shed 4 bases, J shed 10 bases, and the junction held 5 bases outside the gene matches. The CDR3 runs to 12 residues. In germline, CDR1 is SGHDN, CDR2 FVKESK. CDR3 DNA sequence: TGTGCCAGCAGCCCGCAGGGGGCTCGAGCTTTCTTT. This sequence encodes CASSPQGARAFF.

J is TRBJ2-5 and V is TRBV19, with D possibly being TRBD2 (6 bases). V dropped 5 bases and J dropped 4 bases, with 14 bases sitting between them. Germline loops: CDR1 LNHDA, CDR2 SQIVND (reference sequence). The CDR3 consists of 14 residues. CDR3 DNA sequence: TGTGCCAGTAGTCCCAGAGGAGGGGCAGAGACCCAGTACTTC. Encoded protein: CASSPRGGAETQYF.

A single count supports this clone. The CDR3 sequence is CASQLAGGTDTQYF. DNA of the CDR3: TGTGCCAGCCAACTAGCGGGGGGCACAGATACGCAGTATTTT. V and J are TRBV27 and TRBJ2-3, with 11 bases fitting TRBD2. The germline gives CDR1 MNHEY, CDR2 SMNVEV (reference sequence). J lost 1 base, V lost 8 bases, and 2 bases had no gene match. The CDR3 extends over 14 amino acids.

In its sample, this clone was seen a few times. The CDR3 is CASSFDTSSYEQYF. DNA for the CDR3: TGTGCCAGCAGTTTTGACACCAGCTCCTACGAGCAGTACTTC. The V call is TRBV28, the J call TRBJ2-7; D is uncertain. CDR1 MDHEN and CDR2 SYDVKM come from the germline V gene. The CDR3 is 14 amino acids. V gave up 3 bases and J gave up 0 bases, with 9 bases separating them.

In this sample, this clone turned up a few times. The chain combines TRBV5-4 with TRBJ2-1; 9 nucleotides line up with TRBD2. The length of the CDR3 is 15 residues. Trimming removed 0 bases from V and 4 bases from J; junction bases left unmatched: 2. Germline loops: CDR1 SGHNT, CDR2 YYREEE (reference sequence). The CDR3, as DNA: TGTGCCAGCAGCTTGGGACTAGCGGATTACAATGAGCAGTTCTTC. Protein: CASSLGLADYNEQFF.

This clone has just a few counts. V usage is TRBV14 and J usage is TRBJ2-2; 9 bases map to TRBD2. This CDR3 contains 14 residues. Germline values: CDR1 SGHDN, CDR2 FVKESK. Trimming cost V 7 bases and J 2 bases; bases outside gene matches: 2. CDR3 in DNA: TGTGCCAGCAAGCTAGCGGGAAACACCGGGGAGCTGTTTTTT. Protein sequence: CASKLAGNTGELFF.

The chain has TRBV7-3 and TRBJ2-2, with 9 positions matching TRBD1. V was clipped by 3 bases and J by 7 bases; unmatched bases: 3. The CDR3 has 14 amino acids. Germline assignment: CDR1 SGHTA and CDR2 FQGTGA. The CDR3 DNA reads TGTGCCAGCAGCTTGGGACAGGGACACGGGGAGCTGTTTTTT. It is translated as CASSLGQGHGELFF.

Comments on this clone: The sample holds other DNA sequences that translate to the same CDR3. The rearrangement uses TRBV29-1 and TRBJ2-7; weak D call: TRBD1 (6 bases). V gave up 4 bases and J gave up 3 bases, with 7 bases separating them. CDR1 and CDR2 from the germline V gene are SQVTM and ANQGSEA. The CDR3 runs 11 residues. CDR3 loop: CSVGTDYEQYF. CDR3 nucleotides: TGCAGCGTTGGGACAGACTACGAGCAGTACTTC.

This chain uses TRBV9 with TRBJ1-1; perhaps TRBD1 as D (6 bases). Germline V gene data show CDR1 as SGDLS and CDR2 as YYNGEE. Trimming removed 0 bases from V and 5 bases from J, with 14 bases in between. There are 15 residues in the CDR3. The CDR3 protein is CASSVEIGRGTEAFF. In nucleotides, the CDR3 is TGTGCCAGCAGCGTAGAGATAGGGAGGGGGACTGAAGCTTTCTTT.

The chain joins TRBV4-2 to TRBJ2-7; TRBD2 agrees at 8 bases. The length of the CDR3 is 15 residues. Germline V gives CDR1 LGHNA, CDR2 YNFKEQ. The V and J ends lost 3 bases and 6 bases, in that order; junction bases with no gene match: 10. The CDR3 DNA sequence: TGTGCCAGCAGCCATGGAGCCGGGGGGGTGAGCGAGCAGTACTTC. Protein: CASSHGAGGVSEQYF.

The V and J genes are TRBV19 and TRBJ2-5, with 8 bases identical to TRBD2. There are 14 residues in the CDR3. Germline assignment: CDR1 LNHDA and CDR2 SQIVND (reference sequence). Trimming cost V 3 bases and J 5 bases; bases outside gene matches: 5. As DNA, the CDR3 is TGTGCCAGTAGTATGACCCCGGGAGGGGAGACCCAGTACTTC. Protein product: CASSMTPGGETQYF.

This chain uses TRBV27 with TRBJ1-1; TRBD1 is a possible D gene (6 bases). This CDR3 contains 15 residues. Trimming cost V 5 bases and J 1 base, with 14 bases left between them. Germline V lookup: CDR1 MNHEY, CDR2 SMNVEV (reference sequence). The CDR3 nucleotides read TGTGCCAGCAGTGGTAAACAGGGACGGAACACTGAAGCTTTCTTT. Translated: CASSGKQGRNTEAFF.

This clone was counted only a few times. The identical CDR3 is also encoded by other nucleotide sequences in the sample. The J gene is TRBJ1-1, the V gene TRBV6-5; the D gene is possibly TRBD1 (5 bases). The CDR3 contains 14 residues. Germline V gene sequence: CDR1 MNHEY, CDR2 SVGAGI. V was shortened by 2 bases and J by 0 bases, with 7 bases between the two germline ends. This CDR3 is CASSYDRMNTEAFF. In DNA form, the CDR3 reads TGTGCCAGCAGTTACGACAGAATGAACACTGAAGCTTTCTTT.

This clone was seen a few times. CDR3 residues: CSVRGTGGVEQYF. In DNA form, the CDR3 reads TGCAGCGTGAGAGGGACAGGCGGGGTTGAGCAGTACTTC. The chain carries TRBV29-1 and TRBJ2-7; 8 bases line up with TRBD1. Germline V CDR1 and CDR2: SQVTM, ANQGSEA. J was trimmed by 7 bases and V by 6 bases; bases with no gene match: 11. The CDR3 length is 13 residues.

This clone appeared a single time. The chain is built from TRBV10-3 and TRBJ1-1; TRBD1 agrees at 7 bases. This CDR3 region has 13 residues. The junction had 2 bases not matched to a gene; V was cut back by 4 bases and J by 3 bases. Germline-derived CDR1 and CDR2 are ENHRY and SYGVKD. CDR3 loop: CAISAGTDTEAFF. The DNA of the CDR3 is TGTGCCATCAGTGCCGGGACAGACACTGAAGCTTTCTTT.

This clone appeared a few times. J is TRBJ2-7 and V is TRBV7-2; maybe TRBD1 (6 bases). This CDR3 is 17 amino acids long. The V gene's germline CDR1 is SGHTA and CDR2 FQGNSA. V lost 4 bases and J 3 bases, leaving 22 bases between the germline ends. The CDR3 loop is CASSWGSGVGGIYEQYF. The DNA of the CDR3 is TGTGCCAGCAGCTGGGGGTCGGGTGTAGGGGGTATCTACGAGCAGTACTTC. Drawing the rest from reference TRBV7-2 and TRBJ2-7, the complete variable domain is GAGVSQSPSNKVTEKGKDVELRCDPISGHTALYWYRQSLGQGLEFLIYFQGNSAPDKSGLPSDRFSAERTGGSVSTLTIQRTQQEDSAVYLCASSWGSGVGGIYEQYFGPGTRLTVT.

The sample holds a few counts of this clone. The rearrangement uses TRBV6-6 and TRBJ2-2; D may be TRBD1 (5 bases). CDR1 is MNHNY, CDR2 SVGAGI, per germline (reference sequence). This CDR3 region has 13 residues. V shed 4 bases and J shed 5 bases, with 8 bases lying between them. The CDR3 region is CASSSAGTGELFF. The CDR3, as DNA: TGTGCCAGCAGTTCCGCAGGGACCGGGGAGCTGTTTTTT.

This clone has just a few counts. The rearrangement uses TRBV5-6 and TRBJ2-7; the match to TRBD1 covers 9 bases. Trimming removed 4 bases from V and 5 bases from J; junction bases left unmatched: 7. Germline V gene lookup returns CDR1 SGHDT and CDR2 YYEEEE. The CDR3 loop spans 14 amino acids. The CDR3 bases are TGTGCCAGCAGCGCCGGGACAGGGAGGGACGAGCAGTACTTC. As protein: CASSAGTGRDEQYF. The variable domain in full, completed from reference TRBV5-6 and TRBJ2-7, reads DAGVTQSPTHLIKTRGQQVTLRCSPKSGHDTVSWYQQALGQGPQFIFQYYEEEERQRGNFPDRFSGHQFPNYSSELNVNALLLGDSALYLCASSAGTGRDEQYFGPGTRLTVT.

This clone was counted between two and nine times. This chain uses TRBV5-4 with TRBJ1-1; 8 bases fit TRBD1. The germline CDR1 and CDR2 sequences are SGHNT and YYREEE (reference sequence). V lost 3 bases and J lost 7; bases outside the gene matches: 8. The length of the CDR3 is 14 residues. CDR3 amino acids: CASSWTGIENEAFF. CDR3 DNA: TGTGCCAGCAGCTGGACAGGGATCGAAAATGAAGCTTTCTTT.